In its sample, the clone carrying this T cell receptor (beta chain) was seen once. The sample belongs to a study of blood T cell repertoires in COVID-19. Study details: PBMCs, B-cell-depleted T cells, or T cells provided the cDNA or gDNA that made up the material.

Seattle participants joined during active infection and were tracked over time. Original data processing: Researchers report that nucleated cell counts were estimated from reference gene primer amplification. Only in-frame clones appear in the TCRdb table, and some are missing; sequencing was by immunoSEQ multiplex PCR. V, J and clone size were drawn from that table, and D and trimming were deduced from the DNA. The top ten clones hold about 0.95% of a sample with about 210,000 clones, just under 85% of them seen once. This CDR3 contains 13 residues. Between the trimmed V and J ends, which lost 2 bases and 3 bases, there was a span of 7 bases. The germline gives CDR1 KGHDR, CDR2 SFDVKD.

The chain joins TRBV24-1 to TRBJ2-7; a possible D gene is TRBD1 (6 bases). The source material was peripheral blood. This clonotype was obtained from a man aged 55 to 70 with COVID-19, enrolled during active disease. DNA of the CDR3: TGTGCCACCAGTGATTCAGGGGACTACGAGCAGTACTTC. The encoded protein is CATSDSGDYEQYF.